One and the same sample provided the 30 T cell receptor beta chains below, sequenced in a study of cytomegalovirus exposure and HLA in healthy donors. Assay: immunoSEQ multiplex PCR; the TCRdb copy retains only in-frame clones and omits some. This table holds 150,000 or so clones, about 82% found once. The sample taken for sequencing was PBMCs. All receptors derive from a man younger than 40 in good health and CMV-seropositive.

This clone was counted once. The genes are TRBV6-6 and TRBJ1-1; the D is unclear. Germline V CDR1 and CDR2: MNHNY, SVGAGI (reference sequence). Trimming pared 6 bases from V and 0 bases from J, leaving 11 bases between. This CDR3 region has 14 residues. As DNA, the CDR3 is TGTGCCAGCAGGGCGGAGTCCATGAACACTGAAGCTTTCTTT. Translating it yields CASRAESMNTEAFF.

The V call is TRBV13, the J call TRBJ2-3, with TRBD1 identical over 11 bases. The germline V gene encodes CDR1 PRHDT and CDR2 FYEKMQ (reference sequence). Trimming cost V 5 bases and J 6 bases; bases outside gene matches: 4. CDR3 length: 14 amino acids. For the CDR3, the DNA is TGTGCCAGCAGCCGATGGGACAGGGGGGATACGCAGTATTTT. Its translation: CASSRWDRGDTQYF.

This clone has only a few counts. The chain employs TRBV11-3 and TRBJ2-2; the match to TRBD1 covers 9 bases. This CDR3 spans 16 amino acids. Per germline, CDR1 SGHNT and CDR2 YENEEA. V trimming: 5 bases; J trimming: 0 bases; junction bases outside the gene matches: 4. The CDR3 region is CASSDRQGANTGELFF. CDR3 coding DNA: TGTGCCAGCAGCGATCGACAGGGGGCGAACACCGGGGAGCTGTTTTTT.

The chain is built from TRBV4-3 and TRBJ1-2; possible D gene TRBD1, 5 bases. The CDR3 is made up of 16 amino acids. Trimming removed 3 bases at V and 4 bases at J, with 18 bases between. In germline, CDR1 is LGHNA, CDR2 YSLEER. CDR3: CASSQGPGGRLYGYTF. CDR3 in DNA: TGCGCCAGCAGCCAGGGACCTGGAGGGAGACTCTATGGCTACACCTTC.

This chain uses TRBV19 with TRBJ2-3, with TRBD2 as a possible D gene (5 bases). Germline assignment: CDR1 LNHDA and CDR2 SQIVND (reference sequence). The CDR3 is 15 amino acids. Trimming stripped 3 bases from V and 0 bases from J, with 10 bases between. The CDR3 protein is CASSIGRTSTDTQYF. CDR3 sequence (DNA): TGTGCCAGTAGTATCGGCAGGACTAGCACAGATACGCAGTATTTT.

This clone was observed a handful of times. The chain joins TRBV20-1 to TRBJ2-7; no reliable D call. Trimming stripped 0 bases from V and 3 bases from J, with 3 bases between. This CDR3 contains 11 residues. Germline-derived CDR1 and CDR2 are DFQATT and SNEGSKA (reference sequence). The chain's CDR3 is CSARDFYEQYF. Written as DNA, the CDR3 is TGCAGTGCTAGAGACTTCTACGAGCAGTACTTC.

The chain uses TRBV19 and TRBJ2-3; unclear D gene. The CDR3 extends over 14 amino acids. Trimming cost V 3 bases and J 2 bases, with 9 bases left between them. Germline V CDR1 and CDR2: LNHDA, SQIVND (reference sequence). The CDR3 reads CASSIGPPTDTQYF. CDR3 nucleotide sequence: TGTGCCAGTAGTATTGGGCCCCCCACAGATACGCAGTATTTT.

The chain recombines TRBV9 with TRBJ2-3; 11 positions agree with TRBD2. Germline trimming cut 6 bases from V and 6 bases from J; bases unmatched to any gene: 9. CDR3 size: 15 residues. Germline lookup yields CDR1 SGDLS and CDR2 YYNGEE. CDR3 residues: CASTFSGGAGDTQYF. CDR3 nucleotides: TGTGCCAGCACCTTTAGCGGGGGGGCCGGGGATACGCAGTATTTT. Variable domain in full (rest from reference TRBV9 and TRBJ2-3): DSGVTQTPKHLITATGQRVTLRCSPRSGDLSVYWYQQSLDQGLQFLIQYYNGEERAKGNILERFSAQQFPDLHSELNLSSLELGDSALYFCASTFSGGAGDTQYFGPGTRLTVL.

The chain carries TRBV7-2 and TRBJ2-1; TRBD2 aligns across 14 bases. This CDR3 is 16 amino acids long. Germline-derived CDR1 and CDR2 are SGHTA and FQGNSA. Unmatched junction bases numbered 6, after V lost 4 bases and J lost 7 bases. The CDR3 reads CASSSRLAGGRNEQFF. CDR3 nucleotides: TGTGCCAGCAGCTCAAGACTAGCGGGGGGGCGGAATGAGCAGTTCTTC.

The chain combines TRBV30 with TRBJ2-3, with no clear D. In germline, CDR1 is GTSNPN, CDR2 SVGIG (reference sequence). The V and J ends lost 1 base and 6 bases respectively, with 5 bases between them. The CDR3 is 11 residues long. In DNA, the CDR3 is TGTGCCTGGAGTGCCGTTGATACGCAGTATTTT. It specifies CAWSAVDTQYF.

V and J are TRBV9 and TRBJ2-3, with 8 positions matching TRBD2. The CDR3 has 16 amino acids. CDR1 SGDLS and CDR2 YYNGEE come from the germline V gene. After removal of 3 bases from V and 4 bases from J, the junction contained 10 bases not matched to a gene. DNA of the CDR3: TGTGCCAGCAGCGGGGGGATCGGGGGGGTTTCAGATACGCAGTATTTT. Translation: CASSGGIGGVSDTQYF. Looking up the rest from reference TRBV9 and TRBJ2-3 gives the full variable domain: DSGVTQTPKHLITATGQRVTLRCSPRSGDLSVYWYQQSLDQGLQFLIQYYNGEERAKGNILERFSAQQFPDLHSELNLSSLELGDSALYFCASSGGIGGVSDTQYFGPGTRLTVL.

The genes are TRBV13 and TRBJ2-1; the D is unclear. V lost 6 bases to trimming and J lost 9 bases, with 9 bases between them. Germline lookup yields CDR1 PRHDT and CDR2 FYEKMQ (reference sequence). This CDR3 is 11 amino acids long. The CDR3 DNA reads as TGTGCCAGCAGGCTCTCGAGTGAGCAGTTCTTC. It specifies CASRLSSEQFF.

V is TRBV2 and J is TRBJ1-5; 7 bases are shared with TRBD1. Looked up from germline, CDR1 is SNHLY and CDR2 is FYNNEI. The CDR3 sequence is 14 residues long. J gave up 0 bases and V 8 bases, and 4 bases lay outside the gene matches. CDR3 DNA sequence: TGTGCCAGCGCAGGGGGTTATAGCAATCAGCCCCAGCATTTT. It specifies CASAGGYSNQPQHF.

This clone was picked up one time. This chain uses TRBV4-3 with TRBJ2-3, with 8 positions matching TRBD2. Trimming at V came to 1 base and at J to 2 bases, leaving 5 bases not matched to a gene. CDR3 length equals 16 residues. CDR1 and CDR2 (germline): LGHNA, YSLEER. The CDR3: CASSQVAGPLTDTQYF. Written as DNA, the CDR3 is TGCGCCAGCAGCCAAGTAGCGGGGCCTCTCACAGATACGCAGTATTTT.

This chain joins TRBV10-2 and TRBJ2-7; TRBD2 aligns across 11 bases. CDR1 and CDR2 from the germline V gene are WSHSY and SAAADI. CDR3 length: 14 residues. The junction had 1 base not matched to a gene; V was cut back by 2 bases and J by 4 bases. This CDR3 reads CASSETSGGYEQYF. In DNA form, the CDR3 reads TGCGCCAGCAGTGAGACTAGCGGGGGTTACGAGCAGTACTTC.

The genes are TRBV25-1 and TRBJ1-1; a possible D gene is TRBD1 (6 bases). V was shortened by 1 base and J by 7 bases, with 16 bases between the two germline ends. Germline values: CDR1 MGHDK, CDR2 SYGVNS. There are 15 residues in the CDR3. CDR3: CASSEWRGGNGEAFF. CDR3 nucleotides: TGTGCCAGCAGTGAATGGAGAGGGGGTAACGGTGAAGCTTTCTTT.

This clone was found a few times. At one end, the junction sequence differs from germline, possibly due to a read error. This chain links TRBV2 with TRBJ1-6, with D possibly being TRBD1 (6 bases). Per the germline V gene, CDR1 is SNHLY and CDR2 is FYNNEI. This CDR3 has 12 residues. For the CDR3, the DNA is TGTGCCGGCAGGGGAGATAATTCACCCCTCCACTTT. Protein sequence: CAGRGDNSPLHF.

This chain links TRBV7-8 with TRBJ1-4, with D maybe TRBD1 (5 bases). From germline, CDR1 is SGHVS and CDR2 FQNEAQ. The CDR3 contains 15 residues. Trimming pared 5 bases from V and 13 bases from J, leaving 23 bases between. CDR3 coding DNA: TGTGCCAGCAGCCCGAGAAGAGGGCCGAGGGGAGGACTGTTTTTT. Translation: CASSPRRGPRGGLFF.

This clone has a handful of counts. The chain recombines TRBV27 with TRBJ1-6; 12 bases line up with TRBD1. V gave up 4 bases and J gave up 5 bases; unmatched junction bases: 3. Per the germline V gene, CDR1 is MNHEY and CDR2 is SMNVEV (reference sequence). This CDR3 has 16 residues. CDR3 DNA: TGTGCCAGCAGTTCTGGGGACAGGGGGCATAATTCACCCCTCCACTTT. Translating gives CASSSGDRGHNSPLHF.

This chain connects TRBV13 to TRBJ2-7; 7 nucleotides match TRBD1. The length of the CDR3 is 17 residues. The ends lost 5 bases at V and 7 bases at J; junction bases unmatched: 20. Germline lookup yields CDR1 PRHDT and CDR2 FYEKMQ (reference sequence). Here the CDR3 reads CASSDAERQGSLGEQYF. The CDR3 DNA sequence: TGTGCCAGCAGCGACGCAGAGAGACAGGGATCCTTGGGGGAGCAGTACTTC. Full variable domain (rest looked up from reference TRBV13 and TRBJ2-7): AAGVIQSPRHLIKEKRETATLKCYPIPRHDTVYWYQQGPGQDPQFLISFYEKMQSDKGSIPDRFSAQQFSDYHSELNMSSLELGDSALYFCASSDAERQGSLGEQYFGPGTRLTVT.

This chain uses TRBV7-2 with TRBJ1-3; weak D call: TRBD1 (6 bases). Trimming took 2 bases from V and 2 from J, leaving 13 bases between them. From germline, CDR1 is SGHTA and CDR2 FQGNSA. The CDR3 totals 16 residues. CDR3: CASSLSGGRTGNTIYF. In DNA form, the CDR3 reads TGTGCCAGCAGCTTATCGGGGGGGCGAACTGGAAACACCATATATTTT.

The V call is TRBV27, the J call TRBJ1-2; D gene ambiguous. CDR3 length: 19 residues. V shed 1 base and J shed 5 bases, with 26 bases lying between them. Per germline, CDR1 MNHEY and CDR2 SMNVEV (reference sequence). The CDR3 DNA sequence: TGTGCCAGCAGTTTATGGCCCTCGGCAGACGGTGCGGGTGGGTATGGCTACACCTTC. This translates into CASSLWPSADGAGGYGYTF.

This clone was seen only a few times. The rearrangement uses TRBV10-3 and TRBJ2-7; D unclear. This CDR3 is 11 amino acids long. Trimming pared 3 bases from V and 3 bases from J, leaving 3 bases between. The germline CDR1 and CDR2 sequences are ENHRY and SYGVKD. CDR3 in DNA: TGTGCCATCAGTGACGGCTACGAGCAGTACTTC. It translates to CAISDGYEQYF.

V and J are TRBV30 and TRBJ1-1, with 7 bases matching TRBD1. The CDR3 has 12 residues. J was trimmed by 5 bases and V by 6 bases; bases with no gene match: 6. CDR1 GTSNPN and CDR2 SVGIG come from the germline V gene (reference sequence). CDR3 coding DNA: TGTGCCTGTCTGACAGGGAAGACTGAAGCTTTCTTT. Its translation is CACLTGKTEAFF.

The chain recombines TRBV15 with TRBJ1-2; 11 bases line up with TRBD1. V trimming: 1 base; J trimming: 3 bases; junction bases outside the gene matches: 1. This CDR3 region has 15 residues. CDR1 is LNHNV and CDR2 is YYDKDF in the germline V gene (reference sequence). CDR3 in DNA: TGTGCCACCAGCAGAGGGACAGGGGGCCACTATGGCTACACCTTC. As protein: CATSRGTGGHYGYTF.

This chain links TRBV6-6 with TRBJ2-7, with D unresolved. Germline V gene lookup returns CDR1 MNHNY and CDR2 SVGAGI (reference sequence). The length of the CDR3 is 14 residues. The V gene lost 6 bases and the J gene lost 2 bases, with 14 bases spanning the gap. CDR3 loop: CASSFSTLTYEQYF. CDR3 DNA sequence: TGTGCCAGCAGCTTCTCGACATTGACCTACGAGCAGTACTTC.

CDR3 protein: CASSLRLNTDTQYF. For the CDR3, the DNA is TGTGCCAGCAGTTTACGTCTAAACACAGATACGCAGTATTTT. The chain joins TRBV27 to TRBJ2-3; D ambiguous. Trimming cost V 2 bases and J 2 bases, with 8 bases left between them. This CDR3 is 14 amino acids long. CDR1 is MNHEY and CDR2 is SMNVEV in the germline V gene (reference sequence).

The V gene is TRBV7-8, the J gene TRBJ2-3; a weak D match, TRBD2 (6 bases). Germline V gene lookup returns CDR1 SGHVS and CDR2 FQNEAQ. CDR3 length: 17 residues. V was trimmed by 5 bases and J by 1 base, leaving 19 bases between them. For the CDR3, the DNA is TGTGCCAGCAGCCCGGGCCGGGACTCGGGGGGCACAGATACGCAGTATTTT. It codes for CASSPGRDSGGTDTQYF.

This chain connects TRBV4-1 to TRBJ1-3, with a tentative D call TRBD1 (6 bases). Germline V CDR1 and CDR2: MGHRA, YSYEKL. V lost 1 base, J lost 0 bases, and 13 bases lay in between. The CDR3 loop spans 17 amino acids. The CDR3: CASSQVRDTSSGNTIYF. For the CDR3, the DNA is TGCGCCAGCAGCCAAGTTCGGGACACTTCCTCTGGAAACACCATATATTTT.

V and J are TRBV5-1 and TRBJ2-1; 9 bases match TRBD1. Looked up from germline, CDR1 is SGHRS and CDR2 is YFSETQ. This CDR3 is built from 15 residues. Losses at the gene ends were 4 bases for V and 7 bases for J; bases not matched to a gene: 9. This CDR3 reads CASSQLNRGRNEQFF. The CDR3, as DNA: TGCGCCAGCAGCCAGTTAAACAGGGGGCGAAATGAGCAGTTCTTC.